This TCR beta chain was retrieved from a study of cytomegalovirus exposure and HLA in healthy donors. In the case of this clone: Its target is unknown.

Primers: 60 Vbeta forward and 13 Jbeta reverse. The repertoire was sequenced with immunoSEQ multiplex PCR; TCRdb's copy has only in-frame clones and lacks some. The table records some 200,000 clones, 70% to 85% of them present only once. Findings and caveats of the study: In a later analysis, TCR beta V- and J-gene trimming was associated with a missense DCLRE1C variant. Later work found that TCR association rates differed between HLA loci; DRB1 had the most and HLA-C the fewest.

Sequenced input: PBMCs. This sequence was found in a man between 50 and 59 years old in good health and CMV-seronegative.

Here the CDR3 reads CAIRRNTGELFF. In nucleotides, the CDR3 is TGTGCCATCCGGAGGAACACCGGGGAGCTGTTTTTT. This sequence joins TRBV28 and TRBJ2-2; D gene uncertain. CDR3 length: 12 residues. CDR1 MDHEN and CDR2 SYDVKM come from the germline V gene. V was clipped by 10 bases and J by 1 base, with 7 bases between them.